The subject of this entry is one T cell receptor (beta chain). Its antigen is unidentified. Profiling relied on immunoSEQ multiplex PCR, and the TCRdb table lists in-frame clones only, not all of them. Of 130,000 to 150,000 clones detected, about 91% appear once; the ten largest clones hold approximately 11%. The sample is drawn from a study of cytotoxic CD8 clonotypes in ibrutinib-treated CLL. Study summary: For this cohort, patients were ten to twelve relapsed/refractory and some 15 treatment-naive, while 17 were IGHV unmutated. Response samples were taken after a median around eleven months of treatment, range 6 to 36. Study results and caveats: Whereas clonality rose at ibrutinib response, it declined toward baseline at progression.

V lost 0 bases, J lost 3 bases, and 2 bases lay in between. CDR3 length: 13 residues. Germline-derived CDR1 and CDR2 are MNHEY and SVGAGI. The sequence derives from a human donor with chronic lymphocytic leukemia. Sequencing used PBMCs, obtained after 12 months of ibrutinib treatment. V is TRBV6-5 and J is TRBJ2-2, with unresolved D. The CDR3 bases are TGTGCCAGCAGTTACTCGCACACCGGGGAGCTGTTTTTT. Its translation is CASSYSHTGELFF.